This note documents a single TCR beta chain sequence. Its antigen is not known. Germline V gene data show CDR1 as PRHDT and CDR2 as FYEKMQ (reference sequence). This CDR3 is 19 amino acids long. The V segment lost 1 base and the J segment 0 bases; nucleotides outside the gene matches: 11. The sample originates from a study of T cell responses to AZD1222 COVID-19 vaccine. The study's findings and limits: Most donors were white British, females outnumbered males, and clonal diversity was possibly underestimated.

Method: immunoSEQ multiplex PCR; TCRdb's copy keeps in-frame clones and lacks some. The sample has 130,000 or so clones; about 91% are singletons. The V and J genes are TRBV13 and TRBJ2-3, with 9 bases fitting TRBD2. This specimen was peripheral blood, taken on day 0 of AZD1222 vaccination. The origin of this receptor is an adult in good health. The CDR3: CASSLEVGGGDPSTDTQYF. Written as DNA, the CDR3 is TGTGCCAGCAGCTTAGAGGTTGGCGGGGGGGACCCTAGCACAGATACGCAGTATTTT. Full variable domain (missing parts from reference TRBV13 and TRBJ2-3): AAGVIQSPRHLIKEKRETATLKCYPIPRHDTVYWYQQGPGQDPQFLISFYEKMQSDKGSIPDRFSAQQFSDYHSELNMSSLELGDSALYFCASSLEVGGGDPSTDTQYFGPGTRLTVL.